This is a list of T cell receptor beta chains from one sample in a study of shared clonotypes between healthy human individuals. Assay used: immunoSEQ multiplex PCR; TCRdb lists only in-frame clones, some missing. The table shows hundreds of thousands of clones, with about 95% occurring only once. The material sequenced was naive CD8+ T cells sorted from blood. The source of these receptors is a woman aged 25 to 39 in good health. Each CDR3 is given with its conserved first and last residue.

>TRBJ2-5|TRBV30
CAWTLSTVSQETQYF
>TRBJ2-7|TRBV4-1
CASSQVHQKYEQYF
>TRBJ1-5|TRBV6-5
CASRIRAYSNQPQHF
>TRBJ1-5|TRBV9
CASSVDGSNQPQHF
>TRBJ2-7|TRBV4-1
CASSSGTYEQYF
>TRBJ2-7|TRBV7-8
CASTGTYEQYF
>TRBJ2-7|TRBV4-1
CASSQIGGRLAGYEQYF
>TRBJ1-5|TRBV28
CASSLRRGSNQPQHF
>TRBJ1-1|TRBV5-1
CASSLGDTLNTEAFF
>TRBJ2-3|TRBV28
CASNSGEGPDTQYF
>TRBJ2-7|TRBV5-5
CASSFGTGGYEQYF
>TRBJ2-3|TRBV7-8
CASSLAGTTDTQYF
>TRBJ2-7|TRBV5-1
CASSLINPLDEQYF
>TRBJ1-4|TRBV5-4
CASSDSRGKLFF
>TRBJ2-7|TRBV5-6
CASSNYLAYEQYF
>TRBJ2-5|TRBV7-8
CASSSDRSFQETQYF
>TRBJ1-5|TRBV5-6
CASSFGRNNQPQHF
>TRBJ2-3|TRBV4-1
CASSPEGGPPTDTQYF
>TRBJ2-3|TRBV14
CASSPRAGGLSTDTQYF
>TRBJ1-5|TRBV19
CASNWVFEQPQHF
>TRBJ1-1|TRBV4-1
CASSQEGGYREGDTEAFF
>TRBJ2-3|TRBV7-9
CASSLDSGSYTDTQYF
>TRBJ2-7|TRBV2
CASSEYEQYF
>TRBJ2-3|TRBV2
CASSGPSGSYTDTQYF
>TRBJ2-7|TRBV28
CASSFALGQGNYEQYF
>TRBJ2-3|TRBV5-6
CASTFGTSGRPTDTQYF
>TRBJ1-1|TRBV30
CAWSDPGVTEAFF
>NA|TRBV13
CASSLFEREQYF
>TRBJ2-5|TRBV28
CASSLTGASGTQYF
>TRBJ1-1|TRBV27
CASSPSDRFTEAFF
>TRBJ2-3|TRBV27
CASSSILAGGPDTQYF
>TRBJ1-5|TRBV4-1
CASSHPQDRGGNQPQHF
>TRBJ1-1|TRBV28
CASSSTPIISLEAFF
>TRBJ1-1|TRBV6-1
CASSVGTGKDTEAFF
>TRBJ1-5|TRBV7-2
CASSLPPGLNQPQHF
>TRBJ1-1|TRBV6-1
CASSEKRTITEAFF
>TRBJ2-3|TRBV9
CASSVGGGGTDTQYF
>TRBJ2-5|TRBV27
CASSLLSGRQETQYF
>TRBJ2-1|TRBV11-2
CASSLVRGSGPYNEQFF
>TRBJ2-2|TRBV9
CASGGAGELFF
>TRBJ1-1|TRBV7-8
CASSLEQPWNTEAFF
>TRBJ2-3|TRBV5-1
CASSLEGWQATDTQYF
>TRBJ2-1|TRBV19
CASSIQGGDNEQFF
>TRBJ2-7|TRBV19
CASSIFGSVAYEQYF
>TRBJ2-7|TRBV28
CASSFRDPPYEQYF
>TRBJ2-7|TRBV9
CASSVGTDSYEQYF
>TRBJ1-1|TRBV19
CASSRSLVGEAFF
>TRBJ1-1|TRBV18
CASSPLTRQGNTEAFF
>TRBJ2-7|TRBV9
CASSVEGSSSEQYF
>TRBJ2-7|TRBV19
CASIRTGAYEQYF
>TRBJ1-6|TRBV28
CASSSPADRGGDTLHF
>TRBJ1-1|TRBV9
CASSPGWGGITNTEAFF
>TRBJ2-7|TRBV6-5
CASSYSAMTGRYEQYF
>TRBJ2-1|TRBV7-9
CASSLGTEDYNEQFF